The sequence of this TCR beta chain was determined in a study of graft-versus-host responses after intestinal transplantation. Study-wide points: GvH clonotypes were identified within recipient marrow, with a subset emerging first in ileum or blood. Among circulating GvH clones, peak levels were associated with early post-transplant declines in HvG clones.

As to this clone: Its antigen remains unidentified.

Clones were sequenced by immunoSEQ multiplex PCR, and TCRdb holds only the in-frame ones, with some missing. The repertoire holds approximately 38,000 clones, with 75% to 90% as singletons. Deletions cut 1 base from V and 5 bases from J, with 3 bases between. This CDR3 region has 12 residues. CDR1 and CDR2 (germline): SGHTA, FQGNSA. The chain employs TRBV7-2 and TRBJ2-4; D call uncertain. Sequenced here: PBMCs, sampled 1070 days after transplant. This receptor was identified in a human patient who received an intestinal transplant, so some T cells may come from the graft donor. The CDR3 region is CASSLGQNIQYF. CDR3 bases: TGTGCCAGCAGCTTAGGACAAAACATTCAGTACTTC.